The 6 T cell receptor beta chains below were found in one sample sequenced in a study of response to subunit inactivated influenza vaccine (dated by TCRdb to the late 2010s). Library preparation was by RT-PCR. The instrument given in TCRdb is Illumina HiSeq 2500. TCRdb took the public reads, trimmed them with fastp at Q25, ran MiXCR for clone calling and kept in-frame beta chains. Merged by CDR3 protein, the rows form single entries marked with the most common genes and DNA. The sample table shows hundreds of thousands of distinct CDR3 sequences, and about 18% are seen once. The top ten clonotypes cover approximately 11% of the sample. The input for sequencing was PBMCs from blood, taken approximately 5 days after vaccination. All receptors come from a man in his forties or fifties who received an inactivated influenza vaccine. Donor details come from another sample of the same person, matched by shared clones.

This chain uses TRBV12-3 or TRBV12-4 with TRBJ1-4, with 7 bases identical to TRBD1. The J segment lost 8 bases and the V segment lost 4 bases, leaving 1 base of the junction unmatched. This CDR3 is 12 amino acids long. The CDR3 loop is CASSSDREKLFF. In nucleotides, the CDR3 is TGTGCCAGCAGTTCGGACAGGGAAAAACTGTTTTTT.

The rearrangement joins TRBV7-9 to TRBJ2-4, with D perhaps TRBD2 (7 bases). The length of the CDR3 is 12 residues. Germline CDR1 reads SEHNR; CDR2 reads FQNEAQ (reference sequence). Trimming stripped 5 bases from V and 10 bases from J, with 12 bases between. CDR3: CASSQEGGIQYF. The CDR3 DNA is TGTGCCAGCAGCCAAGAGGGGGGGATTCAGTACTTC.

In this sample, this clonotype turned up a few times. This chain connects TRBV27 to TRBJ2-7, with 7 nucleotides matching TRBD1. V lost 5 bases, J lost 1 base, and 8 bases stayed unmatched. The CDR3 extends over 15 amino acids. The germline V gene encodes CDR1 MNHEY and CDR2 SMNVEV (reference sequence). CDR3 protein: CASSPHGDSSYEQYF. Here the CDR3 DNA reads TGTGCCAGCAGTCCCCACGGGGACAGTTCCTACGAGCAGTACTTC.

This clonotype has a handful of counts. J is TRBJ1-2 and V is TRBV12-3 or TRBV12-4, with D maybe TRBD1 (5 bases). The CDR3 sequence is 12 residues long. Trimming removed 7 bases at V and 9 bases at J, with 15 bases between. Written as DNA, the CDR3 is TGTGCCAGCAAGGTTGGGGACCTACGCTACACCTTC. Protein sequence: CASKVGDLRYTF.

In its sample, this clonotype was seen many times. Here the CDR3 reads CASSPMGGLSYEQYF. The CDR3 nucleotides read TGTGCCAGCAGCCCCATGGGAGGGCTCTCCTACGAGCAGTACTTC. The rearrangement uses TRBV7-2 and TRBJ2-7, with TRBD2 matching 7 bases. The V segment lost 5 bases and the J segment 0 bases; nucleotides outside the gene matches: 7. From germline, CDR1 is SGHTA and CDR2 FQGNSA. The CDR3 has 15 amino acids.

This clonotype was detected only a few times. The chain couples TRBV20-1 to TRBJ2-7; D is uncertain. The CDR3 length is 12 residues. V dropped 6 bases and J dropped 5 bases, with 14 bases sitting between them. Germline CDR1 is DFQATT and CDR2 is SNEGSKA (reference sequence). CDR3 coding DNA: TGCAGTGCCGCGACGGATGTCCACGAGCAGTACTTC. Translated, it gives CSAATDVHEQYF.